These T cell receptor beta chains were read from a single sample in a study of cytomegalovirus exposure and HLA in healthy donors. The repertoire was sequenced with immunoSEQ multiplex PCR; TCRdb's copy has only in-frame clones and lacks some. This sample carries about 170,000 clones, over 60% of them seen once, and the ten largest clones take less than 0.9%. Specimen: PBMCs. The receptors originated from a female donor in good health and CMV-seronegative. Both conserved end residues are part of each CDR3. A D gene is named only where the DNA matches it firmly. Clone size is not always given. Where it is, it says once, few, many or a class for expanded clones.

TRBJ2-6	.	.	TRBV7-9	CASKLAGANGLTF	TGTGCCAGCAAATTGGCTGGGGCCAACGGCCTGACTTTC
TRBJ1-1	.	.	TRBV9	CASSNGRGDTEAFF	TGTGCCAGCAGTAACGGGAGGGGAGACACTGAAGCTTTCTTT
TRBJ1-1	.	few	TRBV7-9	CASSLLRRRAWEAFF	TGTGCCAGCAGCTTACTCAGGAGGAGGGCATGGGAAGCTTTCTTT
TRBJ2-2	.	.	TRBV28	CASSSPVGHRGKSTGELFF	TGTGCCAGCAGTTCGCCCGTCGGCCACCGGGGTAAGAGCACCGGGGAGCTGTTTTTT
TRBJ2-6	TRBD1	once	TRBV29-1	CSVAGTGGHSGANVLTF	TGCAGCGTTGCAGGGACAGGGGGCCACTCTGGGGCCAACGTCCTGACTTTC
TRBJ2-1	.	few	TRBV4-2	CASSQDLASAEQFF	TGTGCCAGCAGCCAAGATTTGGCAAGCGCTGAGCAGTTCTTC
TRBJ1-2	TRBD1	.	TRBV7-2	CASSSSNPGTANYGYTF	TGTGCCAGCAGCTCCTCTAACCCCGGGACAGCCAACTATGGCTACACCTTC
TRBJ1-5	.	few	TRBV7-9	CASSFVWEGQPQHF	TGTGCCAGCAGCTTTGTGTGGGAGGGACAGCCCCAGCATTTT
TRBJ1-2	.	few	TRBV4-1	CASSQDSAGVGGYTF	TGCGCCAGCAGCCAAGATTCCGCGGGGGTAGGTGGCTACACCTTC
TRBJ2-7	.	.	TRBV12-1	CASSFTSGNSYEQYF	TGTGCCAGCAGCTTTACTAGCGGAAACTCCTACGAGCAGTACTTC
TRBJ2-1	TRBD1	.	TRBV19	CASTFGTGGFNEQFF	TGTGCCAGTACGTTCGGGACAGGGGGCTTCAATGAGCAGTTCTTC
TRBJ2-2	TRBD2	.	TRBV11-2	CASSLGGRAYTGELFF	TGTGCCAGCAGCTTAGGCGGGAGGGCCTACACCGGGGAGCTGTTTTTT
TRBJ2-7	.	once	TRBV10-2	CASRTVRDLCYEQYF	TGCGCCAGCAGAACCGTCCGGGACTTATGCTACGAGCAGTACTTC
TRBJ1-6	TRBD1	.	TRBV30	CALDRARNSPLHF	TGTGCCTTAGACAGGGCACGAAATTCACCCCTCCACTTT
TRBJ2-7	TRBD2	.	TRBV5-1	CASSLAIAGGLAYEQYF	TGCGCCAGCAGCTTGGCGATAGCGGGAGGCCTCGCCTACGAGCAGTACTTC
TRBJ1-2	.	.	TRBV30	CAWGNYGYTF	TGTGCCTGGGGCAACTATGGCTACACCTTC
TRBJ2-3	TRBD2	.	TRBV4-2	CASSQDRSGGRSTDTQYF	TGTGCCAGCAGCCAAGATCGTAGCGGGGGCCGGAGCACAGATACGCAGTATTTT
TRBJ1-5	.	few	TRBV21-1	CASNEISNQPQHF	TGTGCCAGCAACGAGATTAGCAATCAGCCCCAGCATTTT
TRBJ2-7	.	.	TRBV7-3	CASSSGAYEQYF	TGTGCCAGCAGCTCGGGAGCTTACGAGCAGTACTTC
TRBJ1-1	TRBD1	.	TRBV5-1	CASSPQGGTNTEAFF	TGCGCCAGCAGCCCGCAGGGGGGCACGAACACTGAAGCTTTCTTT
TRBJ1-4	.	.	TRBV18	CASSPASNEKLFF	TGTGCCAGCTCACCAGCGTCTAATGAAAAACTGTTTTTT
TRBJ2-3	TRBD2	.	TRBV4-3	CASSQGTLQRGYTDTQYF	TGCGCCAGCAGCCAAGGTACTCTCCAGCGGGGATACACAGATACGCAGTATTTT
TRBJ1-6	.	.	TRBV30	CAWTTGGVAYNSPLHF	TGTGCCTGGACCACTGGTGGAGTAGCCTATAATTCACCCCTCCACTTT
TRBJ1-3	.	.	TRBV4-1	CASSQVGLYREGGNTIYF	TGCGCCAGCAGCCAAGTGGGGCTATACAGGGAAGGCGGAAACACCATATATTTT
TRBJ1-1	.	.	TRBV19	CASSIGGGTEAFF	TGTGCCAGTAGTATAGGAGGAGGCACTGAAGCTTTCTTT
TRBJ1-3	.	.	TRBV4-1	CASSQASGAGNTIYF	TGCGCCAGCAGCCAAGCCTCCGGAGCTGGAAACACCATATATTTT
TRBJ2-7	TRBD1	.	TRBV18	CASSPRATGQGVQYF	TGTGCCAGCTCACCTCGAGCCACGGGACAGGGGGTGCAGTACTTC
TRBJ1-2	TRBD1	.	TRBV9	CASSVLGQGSGYTF	TGTGCCAGCAGCGTCCTGGGACAGGGCAGCGGCTACACCTTC
TRBJ2-1	.	.	TRBV6-5	CASSYDGAGLRREQFF	TGTGCCAGCAGTTACGACGGAGCAGGGCTCCGGCGGGAGCAGTTCTTC
TRBJ2-7	TRBD2	.	TRBV6-5	CASSGGGTYEQYF	TGTGCCAGCAGTGGCGGGGGTACCTACGAGCAGTACTTC
TRBJ1-1	.	once	TRBV30	CAWSTAANTEAFF	TGTGCCTGGAGTACGGCGGCGAACACTGAAGCTTTCTTT
TRBJ2-6	TRBD1	.	TRBV7-8	CASRQIRDRGPGANVLTF	TGTGCCAGCAGACAAATCCGGGACAGGGGGCCTGGGGCCAACGTCCTGACTTTC
TRBJ2-7	.	.	TRBV7-9	CASTYRASYEQYF	TGTGCCAGCACCTACAGGGCGTCCTACGAGCAGTACTTC
TRBJ1-2	TRBD1	.	TRBV11-2	CASSRTGPYGYTF	TGTGCCAGCAGCCGGACAGGGCCCTATGGCTACACCTTC
TRBJ2-7	TRBD2	.	TRBV10-2	CASNQLAGRTYEQYF	TGCGCCAGCAACCAACTAGCGGGGCGAACCTACGAGCAGTACTTC
TRBJ2-7	TRBD2	.	TRBV5-1	CASSAGLARHTYEQYF	TGCGCCAGCAGCGCGGGACTAGCGCGCCACACTTACGAGCAGTACTTC
TRBJ1-5	.	once	TRBV9	CASSVDGVSNQPQHF	TGTGCCAGCAGCGTAGACGGGGTAAGCAATCAGCCCCAGCATTTT
TRBJ2-7	TRBD1	.	TRBV9	CASSPGQIHEQYF	TGTGCCAGCAGCCCGGGACAGATCCACGAGCAGTACTTC
TRBJ1-5	TRBD1	.	TRBV6-1	CAKDRGLVDNQPQHF	TGTGCCAAGGACAGGGGGCTCGTTGATAATCAGCCCCAGCATTTT
TRBJ1-4	.	.	TRBV4-3	CASSQAPQGSGNEKLFF	TGCGCCAGCAGCCAAGCTCCTCAGGGAAGCGGGAATGAAAAACTGTTTTTT
TRBJ2-2	.	.	TRBV27	CASSLLSTGELFF	TGTGCCAGCAGTTTATTGAGTACCGGGGAGCTGTTTTTT